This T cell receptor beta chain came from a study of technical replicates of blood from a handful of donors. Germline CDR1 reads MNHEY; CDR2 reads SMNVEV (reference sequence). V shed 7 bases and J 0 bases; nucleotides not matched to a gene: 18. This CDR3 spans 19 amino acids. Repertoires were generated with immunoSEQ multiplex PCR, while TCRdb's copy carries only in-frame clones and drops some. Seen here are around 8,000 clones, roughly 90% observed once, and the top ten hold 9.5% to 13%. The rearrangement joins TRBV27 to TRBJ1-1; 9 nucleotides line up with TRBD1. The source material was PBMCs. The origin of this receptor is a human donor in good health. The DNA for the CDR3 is TGTGCCAGCAATTCCGGGACAGGGTTTTTTCGTCACATGAACACTGAAGCTTTCTTT. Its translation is CASNSGTGFFRHMNTEAFF.